The 10 T cell receptor beta chains given below trace back to one sample, sequenced in a study of blood T cell repertoires in COVID-19. Only in-frame clones appear in the TCRdb table, and some are missing; sequencing was by immunoSEQ multiplex PCR. Here the sample spans more than 90,000 clones, about 80% being singletons. Sequencing was carried out using peripheral blood. Source of these receptors: an elderly man with acute or convalescent COVID-19.

The chain links TRBV28 to TRBJ1-6, with D unclear. The CDR3 runs 14 residues. Germline V gene lookup returns CDR1 MDHEN and CDR2 SYDVKM. V gave up 3 bases and J gave up 10 bases, with 13 bases separating them. DNA for the CDR3: TGTGCCAGCAGTTTCGCTTGGCAGAACTCACCCCTCCACTTT. Encoded protein: CASSFAWQNSPLHF.

The chain recombines TRBV5-4 with TRBJ2-1; 10 nucleotides agree with TRBD1. This CDR3 contains 14 residues. The junction had 5 bases not matched to a gene; V was cut back by 4 bases and J by 7 bases. CDR1 is SGHNT, CDR2 YYREEE, per germline (reference sequence). Here the CDR3 DNA reads TGTGCCAGCAGCATGGGGACAGGGGTAAATGAGCAGTTCTTC. Translation: CASSMGTGVNEQFF.

The V and J genes are TRBV5-1 and TRBJ2-3, with 7 positions matching TRBD2. Germline V CDR1 and CDR2: SGHRS, YFSETQ. J lost 6 bases, V lost 4 bases, and 5 bases had no gene match. This CDR3 comprises 13 residues. The DNA of the CDR3 is TGCGCCAGCAGCCTAGATAGCGGGGATACGCAGTATTTT. This codes for CASSLDSGDTQYF.

The J gene is TRBJ2-5, the V gene TRBV6-5, with D possibly being TRBD2 (5 bases). The length of the CDR3 is 15 residues. Germline CDR1 reads MNHEY; CDR2 reads SVGAGI. V lost 2 bases and J 5 bases, leaving 15 bases between the germline ends. The DNA of the CDR3 is TGTGCCAGCAGTTACACGGCAAAGCCGGGGGAGACCCAGTACTTC. This codes for CASSYTAKPGETQYF.

V usage is TRBV29-1 and J usage is TRBJ2-5; 9 bases are shared with TRBD1. The germline CDR1 and CDR2 sequences are SQVTM and ANQGSEA. V trimming: 8 bases; J trimming: 6 bases; junction bases outside the gene matches: 7. This CDR3 comprises 12 residues. DNA of the CDR3: TGCAGCCTAACCGGGACAGGGCAGACCCAGTACTTC. Its protein is CSLTGTGQTQYF.

This sequence joins TRBV20-1 and TRBJ2-7; unclear D gene. There are 13 residues in the CDR3. Per germline, CDR1 DFQATT and CDR2 SNEGSKA (reference sequence). V lost 3 bases and J lost 2, with 11 bases in between. Written as DNA, the CDR3 is TGCAGTGCTAGTCGCGGTCCCACCTACGAGCAGTACTTC. Translated: CSASRGPTYEQYF.

CDR3 sequence: CASSLWRGNSYEQYF. The CDR3 DNA sequence: TGTGCCAGCAGCTTGTGGAGGGGCAACTCCTACGAGCAGTACTTC. The gene calls are TRBV5-8 and TRBJ2-7; D is perhaps TRBD2 (6 bases). The CDR3 is 15 amino acids. In germline, CDR1 is SGHTS, CDR2 YDEGEE. Trimming took 1 base from V and 0 from J, leaving 11 bases between them.

This chain joins TRBV19 and TRBJ2-3; D might be TRBD2 (5 bases). The CDR3 is made up of 14 amino acids. V shed 5 bases and J shed 4 bases, with 13 bases lying between them. CDR1 is LNHDA, CDR2 SQIVND, per germline (reference sequence). CDR3 amino acids: CASSPPGSADTQYF. In DNA, the CDR3 is TGTGCCAGTAGTCCCCCAGGTAGCGCAGATACGCAGTATTTT.

This sequence joins TRBV3-1 (or the pseudogene TRBV3-2) and TRBJ2-2; TRBD1 aligns across 7 bases. Looked up from germline, CDR1 is LGHDT and CDR2 is YNNKEL (reference sequence). With 2 bases clipped from V and 5 bases from J, the junction kept 5 bases outside the gene matches. The CDR3 contains 15 residues. CDR3 protein: CASSQRTGWTGELFF. The DNA for the CDR3 is TGTGCCAGCAGCCAAAGGACAGGTTGGACCGGGGAGCTGTTTTTT.

This sequence joins TRBV2 and TRBJ1-5; 7 bases are a match to TRBD1. The germline gives CDR1 SNHLY, CDR2 FYNNEI. CDR3 length: 15 residues. After removal of 6 bases from V and 7 bases from J, the junction contained 12 bases not matched to a gene. CDR3 DNA: TGTGCCAGCAGCGCCACGAGGGGGCGGAGGCAGCCCCAGCATTTT. This sequence encodes CASSATRGRRQPQHF.